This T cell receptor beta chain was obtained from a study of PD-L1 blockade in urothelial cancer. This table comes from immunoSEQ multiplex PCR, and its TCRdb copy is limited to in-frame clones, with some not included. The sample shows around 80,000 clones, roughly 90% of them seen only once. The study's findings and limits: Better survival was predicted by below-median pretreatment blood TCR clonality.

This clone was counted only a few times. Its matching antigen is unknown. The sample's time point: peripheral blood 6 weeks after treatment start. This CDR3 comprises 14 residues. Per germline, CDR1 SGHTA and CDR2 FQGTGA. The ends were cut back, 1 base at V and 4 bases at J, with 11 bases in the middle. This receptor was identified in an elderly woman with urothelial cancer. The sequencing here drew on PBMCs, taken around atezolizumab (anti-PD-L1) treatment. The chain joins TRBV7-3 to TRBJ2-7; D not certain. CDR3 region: CASSLMGREYEQYF. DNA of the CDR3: TGTGCCAGCAGCTTAATGGGCCGAGAATACGAGCAGTACTTC. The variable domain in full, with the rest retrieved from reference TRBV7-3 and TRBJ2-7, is GAGVSQTPSNKVTEKGKYVELRCDPISGHTALYWYRQSLGQGPEFLIYFQGTGAADDSGLPNDRFFAVRPEGSVSTLKIQRTERGDSAVYLCASSLMGREYEQYFGPGTRLTVT.